A selection of T cell receptor beta chains follows, all from one sample in a study of spatial heterogeneity in lung cancer. TCRdb called the 5' RACE reads again in MiXCR, with one record for every CDR3 protein. The data show fewer than 6,500 distinct CDR3 sequences, roughly 20% seen once. Source: lung tumor tissue, taken at surgery. The receptors shown here come from a male donor with early-stage non-small cell lung cancer. Each CDR3 is given without its conserved first and last residue.

>15|TRBV5-1|TRBJ2-2
ASSGRTSGRRNGELF
>11|TRBV29-1|TRBJ2-7
SATGTGTYEQY
>11|TRBV7-6|TRBJ1-5
ASSLDVNQPQH
>14|TRBV25-1|TRBJ2-1
ASSEPYPRSMNEQF
>14|TRBV20-1|TRBJ2-7
SASVTSGTLGYEQY
>14|TRBV5-1|TRBJ1-5
ASSSTPGGAGQPQH
>12|TRBV12-3/TRBV12-4|TRBJ1-5
ASSFLNSNQPQH
>13|TRBV7-9|TRBJ2-5
ASSLAKGAAETQY
>12|TRBV18|TRBJ2-7
ASSSGLAKYEQY
>13|TRBV7-2|TRBJ2-7
ASSFPMGQGVGQY
>14|TRBV6-2/TRBV6-3|TRBJ2-4
ASSEFRSGAKNIQY
>13|TRBV7-2|TRBJ1-3
ASSLDFVSGNTIY
>13|TRBV7-2|TRBJ2-3
ASRPTSGRADTQY
>12|TRBV7-9|TRBJ1-3
ASSLRGQADTIY
>12|TRBV7-9|TRBJ2-7
ASSLTGGSYEQY
>15|TRBV7-9|TRBJ2-7
ASSLRLPGQGYYEQY
>11|TRBV7-2|TRBJ1-4
ASSFASEEKLF
>12|TRBV3-1|TRBJ2-1
ASSQDRGYNEQF
>12|TRBV20-1|TRBJ2-1
SSPTSGFREEQF
>8|TRBV6-6|TRBJ2-1
ASLGYEQF
>14|TRBV4-3|TRBJ2-7
ASSQGRGLILGEQY
>14|TRBV7-2|TRBJ2-5
ASSFEVRGGKETQY
>11|TRBV12-3/TRBV12-4|TRBJ1-5
ASSLAFNQPQH
>11|TRBV28|TRBJ2-5
ASHGTGVGTQY
>12|TRBV12-3/TRBV12-4|TRBJ2-7
ASSEGDSSYEQY
>12|TRBV19|TRBJ2-1
ASSRKGDGSEQF
>8|TRBV7-2|TRBJ2-1
ASSLGLLI
>14|TRBV7-9|TRBJ2-3
ASSRVGQGAAEAQY
>14|TRBV6-1|TRBJ1-1
ASSKNGQQLNTEAF
>14|TRBV6-6|TRBJ2-2
ASSYSGTGGTGELF
>13|TRBV5-6|TRBJ2-4
ASSLFGGSENIQY
>8|TRBV28|TRBJ2-7
ASSFHEQY
>13|TRBV7-9|TRBJ1-6
ASSSRQGVESPLH
>11|TRBV7-3|TRBJ1-1
ASSLSMNTEAF
>12|TRBV7-8|TRBJ2-7
ASSLVMGSGEQY
>12|TRBV28|TRBJ2-7
ASSLPREGREQY
>10|TRBV28|TRBJ2-3
ASSLGADTQY
>11|TRBV9|TRBJ1-5
ASSSANNQPQH
>13|TRBV29-1|TRBJ2-1
SVTRSGTITPAVF
>11|TRBV29-1|TRBJ2-3
SVGTSGRNTQY
>13|TRBV18|TRBJ1-5
ASSPGTGSNQPQH
>11|TRBV20-1|TRBJ2-5
SARHNYKETQY
>13|TRBV12-3/TRBV12-4|TRBJ2-7
ASSLRQGGTYEQY
>12|TRBV10-3|TRBJ2-3
AAEPGLGTDTQY
>11|TRBV30|TRBJ2-7
ASKGTGASEQY
>11|TRBV18|TRBJ2-7
ASSPGANYEQY